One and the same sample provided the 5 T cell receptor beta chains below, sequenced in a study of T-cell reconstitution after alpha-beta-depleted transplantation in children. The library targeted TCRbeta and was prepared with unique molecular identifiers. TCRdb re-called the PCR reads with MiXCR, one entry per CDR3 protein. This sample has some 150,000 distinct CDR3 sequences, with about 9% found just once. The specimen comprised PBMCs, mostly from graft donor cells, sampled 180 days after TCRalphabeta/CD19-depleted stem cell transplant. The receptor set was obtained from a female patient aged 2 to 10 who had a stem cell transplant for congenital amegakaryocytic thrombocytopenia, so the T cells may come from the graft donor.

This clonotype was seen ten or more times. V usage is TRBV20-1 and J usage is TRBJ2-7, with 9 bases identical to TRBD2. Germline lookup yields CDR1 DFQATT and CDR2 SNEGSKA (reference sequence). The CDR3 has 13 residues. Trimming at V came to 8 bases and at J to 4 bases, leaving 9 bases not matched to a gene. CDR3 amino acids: CSSQTSGNYEQYF. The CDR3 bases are TGCAGTTCCCAGACTAGCGGAAATTACGAGCAGTACTTC.

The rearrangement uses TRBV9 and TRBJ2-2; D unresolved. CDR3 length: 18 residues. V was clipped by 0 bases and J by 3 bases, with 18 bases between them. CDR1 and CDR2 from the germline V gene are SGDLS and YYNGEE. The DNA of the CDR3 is TGTGCCAGCAGCGTAGCCCTTAGCACGCCTACCCACACCGGGGAGCTGTTTTTT. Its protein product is CASSVALSTPTHTGELFF. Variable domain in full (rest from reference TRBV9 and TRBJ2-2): DSGVTQTPKHLITATGQRVTLRCSPRSGDLSVYWYQQSLDQGLQFLIQYYNGEERAKGNILERFSAQQFPDLHSELNLSSLELGDSALYFCASSVALSTPTHTGELFFGEGSRLTVL.

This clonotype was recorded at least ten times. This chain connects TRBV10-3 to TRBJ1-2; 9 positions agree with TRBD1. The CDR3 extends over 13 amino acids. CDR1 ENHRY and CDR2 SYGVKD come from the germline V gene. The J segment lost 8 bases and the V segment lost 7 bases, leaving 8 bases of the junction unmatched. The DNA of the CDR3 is TGTGCCATCAACCCCGGGACAGGGTCCGGCTACACCTTC. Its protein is CAINPGTGSGYTF.

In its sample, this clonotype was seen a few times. CDR3 amino acids: CASSLWPGAYEQYF. CDR3 sequence (DNA): TGCGCCAGCAGCTTGTGGCCGGGAGCCTACGAGCAGTACTTC. The chain combines TRBV5-1 with TRBJ2-7; D might be TRBD2 (6 bases). CDR1 SGHRS and CDR2 YFSETQ come from the germline V gene. The CDR3 extends over 14 amino acids. V lost 1 base and J 2 bases, leaving 10 bases between the germline ends.

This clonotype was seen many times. CDR3: CASSYGQIQETQYF. The CDR3 nucleotides are TGTGCCAGCAGTTACGGTCAGATTCAAGAGACCCAGTACTTC. The genes are TRBV6-2 or TRBV6-3 and TRBJ2-5, with D unresolved. Trimming took 2 bases from V and 2 from J, leaving 9 bases between them. Germline loops: CDR1 MNHEY, CDR2 SVGEGT. The CDR3 consists of 14 residues.